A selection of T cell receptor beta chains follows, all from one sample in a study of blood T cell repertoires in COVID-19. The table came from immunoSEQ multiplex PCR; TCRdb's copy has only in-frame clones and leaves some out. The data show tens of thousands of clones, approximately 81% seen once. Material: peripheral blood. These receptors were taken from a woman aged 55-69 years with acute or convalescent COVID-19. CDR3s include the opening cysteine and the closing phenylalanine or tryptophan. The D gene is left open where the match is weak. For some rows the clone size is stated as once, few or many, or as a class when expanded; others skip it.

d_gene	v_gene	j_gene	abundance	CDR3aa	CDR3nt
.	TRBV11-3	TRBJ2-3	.	CASSPDGGTDTQYF	TGTGCCAGCAGCCCAGACGGGGGCACAGATACGCAGTATTTT
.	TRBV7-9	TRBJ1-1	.	CASSFPPRGFTEAFF	TGTGCCAGCAGCTTTCCCCCCAGGGGCTTCACTGAAGCTTTCTTT
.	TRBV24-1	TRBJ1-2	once	CATSDGGVYGYTF	TGTGCCACCAGTGATGGGGGCGTCTATGGCTACACCTTC
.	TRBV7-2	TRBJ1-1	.	CASSREGGEAFF	TGTGCCAGCAGCCGGGAGGGGGGTGAAGCTTTCTTT
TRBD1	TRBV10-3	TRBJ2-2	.	CAISDKRQGGIGTGELFF	TGTGCCATCAGTGACAAAAGACAGGGGGGAATAGGTACCGGGGAGCTGTTTTTT
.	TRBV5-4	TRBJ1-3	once	CASSFDRNTIYF	TGTGCCAGCAGCTTCGACAGAAACACCATATATTTT
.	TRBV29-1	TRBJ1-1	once	CSGIENQETEAFF	TGCAGCGGAATAGAAAATCAAGAGACTGAAGCTTTCTTT
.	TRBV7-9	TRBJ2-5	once	CASTGQLQETQYF	TGTGCCAGCACAGGACAGCTACAAGAGACCCAGTACTTC
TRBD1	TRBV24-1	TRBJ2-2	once	CATSDRTGNTGELFF	TGTGCCACCAGTGATAGGACAGGAAACACCGGGGAGCTGTTTTTT
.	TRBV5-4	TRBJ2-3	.	CASSLLQATDTQYF	TGTGCCAGCAGCTTGTTACAGGCCACAGATACGCAGTATTTT
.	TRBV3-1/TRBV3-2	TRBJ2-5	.	CASSQGTGRETQYF	TGTGCCAGCAGCCAAGGAACAGGACGGGAGACCCAGTACTTC
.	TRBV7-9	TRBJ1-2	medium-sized	CASSTYRDEGIYGYTF	TGTGCCAGCAGCACCTACAGGGACGAAGGAATCTATGGCTACACCTTC
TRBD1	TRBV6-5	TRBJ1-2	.	CASRGQIYGYTF	TGTGCCAGCAGGGGACAGATCTATGGCTACACCTTC
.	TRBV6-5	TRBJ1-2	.	CASTLVGYGYTF	TGTGCCAGCACCCTCGTCGGCTATGGCTACACCTTC
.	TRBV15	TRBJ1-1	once	CATSRVLADTEAFF	TGTGCCACCAGCAGAGTCCTCGCGGACACTGAAGCTTTCTTT
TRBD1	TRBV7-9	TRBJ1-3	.	CASSRDRVGDSGNTIYF	TGTGCCAGCAGCCGAGACAGGGTGGGAGACTCTGGAAACACCATATATTTT